This TCR beta chain emerged from a study of graft-versus-host responses after intestinal transplantation. Whole-study context: Transplants given to recipients were multivisceral, liver-intestinal, or isolated intestinal. Every recipient had anti-thymocyte globulin induction and approximately 3 years of tacrolimus plus steroids. General observations from the study: GvH clones occurred in recipient marrow; some first appeared in ileum or blood. The presence of high graft-versus-host to host-versus-graft clonal ratios in allografts characterized patients with graft-donor T cell macrochimerism.

V was shortened by 4 bases and J by 0 bases, with 26 bases between the two germline ends. Germline-derived CDR1 and CDR2 are LGHNA and YNFKEQ. The CDR3 is 20 residues long. This clone was seen only once. Its antigen is not known. Some clones are missing from TCRdb's copy, which holds only in-frame ones; the method was immunoSEQ multiplex PCR. The sample holds 140,000 or so clones, over 90% seen once. The sequence derives from a human donor who received an intestinal transplant. The J gene is TRBJ2-3, the V gene TRBV4-2; D is tentatively TRBD1 or TRBD2 (5 bases each). The material sequenced was unstimulated CD4+ T cells sorted from spleen or lymph node cells, taken before intestinal transplant. CDR3: CASSLEGQSPTVTSTDTQYF. The CDR3 bases are TGTGCCAGCAGCCTCGAGGGGCAGAGCCCAACTGTTACCAGCACAGATACGCAGTATTTT.